This is a list of T cell receptor beta chains from one sample in a study of blood T cell repertoires in COVID-19. Profiling relied on immunoSEQ multiplex PCR, and the TCRdb table lists in-frame clones only, not all of them. Here the sample spans 75,000 to 100,000 clones, around 87% being singletons. Specimen: peripheral blood. The receptors here all came from a woman aged 80 or older with acute or convalescent COVID-19. The CDR3 runs from the conserved cysteine through the conserved F or W.

>TRBV18
CASSLLPGNQETQYF
>TRBV11-3
CASSAGQGRNSPLHF
>TRBV4-2
CASSSMGGGVDTQYF
>TRBV19
CASSLQGATYGYTF
>TRBV29-1
CSVRQGAQGEQFF
>TRBV13
CASSSSGTGYNYGYTF
>TRBV6-5
CASKLDRNTGELFF
>TRBV5-1
CASSFSPDRFDQPQHF
>TRBV11-2
CASSLAVRGTYEQYF
>TRBV6-2/TRBV6-3
CASSYSFGGLASYEQYF
>TRBV6-5
CASSYRGQEQETQYF
>TRBV5-4
CASSFQGSGNTIYF
>TRBV30
CAWSVLEEAFF
>TRBV4-3
CASSQDVSGPLHF
>TRBV6-1
CASSEAHSSSKNIQYF
>TRBV9
CASSVSGRPGNEQFF
>TRBV14
CASSQGSGTTGELFF
>TRBV11-1
CASSLYSSSYEQYF
>TRBV5-1
CASSPGTVANYGYTF
>TRBV7-6
CASSLGLTGNEKLFF
>TRBV2
CASSETGQLQPQHF
>TRBV2
CASIRRGPEAFF
>TRBV3-1/TRBV3-2
CASRPVGGGYTF
>TRBV6-6
CASSYSSQGSNSPLHF
>TRBV19
CASSMGINRGPNTGELFF